What follows is one TCR beta chain and its context. This CDR3 has 15 residues. Losses at the gene ends were 6 bases for V and 2 bases for J; bases not matched to a gene: 7. Germline CDR1 MNHEY, CDR2 SVGAGI. The record originates from a study of blood T cell repertoires in COVID-19. About the research overall: Both acute and convalescent COVID-19 samples were obtained from the United States, Italy and Spain. In each case, the material was cDNA or gDNA derived from T cells, B-cell-depleted T cells, or PBMCs.

Sequencing used immunoSEQ multiplex PCR; TCRdb keeps in-frame clones, though not all of them. The sample has over 130,000 clones; 75% to 90% are singletons. The sequenced material came from peripheral blood. This chain joins TRBV6-5 and TRBJ2-7, with 10 bases fitting TRBD1. This TCR derives from a woman aged 60-70 years with active or convalescent COVID-19. The CDR3 sequence: CASSRPGTGAYEQYF. CDR3 bases: TGTGCCAGCAGCCGGCCCGGGACAGGGGCCTACGAGCAGTACTTC.